What follows describes a single TCR beta chain. The antigen is not known. The sample comes from a study of T cell responses to AZD1222 COVID-19 vaccine. Trimming left V 3 bases short and J 5 bases short, with 9 bases between. The CDR3 runs 13 residues. Germline loops: CDR1 SGHKS, CDR2 YYEKEE (reference sequence). Only in-frame clones appear in the TCRdb table, and some are missing; sequencing was by immunoSEQ multiplex PCR. Among 120,000 or so clones listed, 92% were seen once. Overall study results and limits: Elevations in Spike-specific TCR breadth and depth followed administration of two AZD1222 doses. Repertoire sampling happened only post peak T cell response. Epitopes outside B.1.351 and B.1.1.7 mutated regions reportedly drew nearly half of spike TCRs.

The V call is TRBV5-5, the J call TRBJ1-3; D ambiguous. The starting material was peripheral blood, obtained on day 0 of AZD1222 vaccination. The receptor was isolated from an adult in good health. The CDR3 sequence is CASSSGVRNTIYF. CDR3 DNA: TGTGCCAGCAGCTCCGGGGTGAGAAACACCATATATTTT.